This T cell receptor (beta chain) was sequenced for a study of shared clonotypes between healthy human individuals. Study as a whole: Donor ages ranged 18 to 49 years: a couple of women, a few men.

HIV-negative, healthy adults without recent acute infections or vaccinations were the donors. The CDR3 consists of 12 residues. V was pared by 11 bases and J by 0 bases, with 10 bases between. The germline CDR1 and CDR2 sequences are MNHEY and SVGAGI. This clone was found once. Antigen: not known. The assay was immunoSEQ multiplex PCR, and TCRdb's table has in-frame clones only and misses some. The sample yields about 2.4 million clones, 93% seen once. Study-wide findings and caveats: The sharing of 5% to 6.5% of naive CD4 clonotypes was seen across several donors. In the sorted subsets, rarefaction showed sequencing was incomplete despite large depth.

The TCR originated in a man aged 18 to 29 in good health. Some clones in this sample may be carry-over from other donors' samples. The J gene is TRBJ1-2, the V gene TRBV6-5; D remains unclear. Sequenced input: naive CD4+ T cells from PBMCs. Indicated subset: CD45RA+ positively selected. CDR3 nucleotides: TGTGCCCTTCGGGCGCCTAACTATGGCTACACCTTC. It translates to CALRAPNYGYTF.